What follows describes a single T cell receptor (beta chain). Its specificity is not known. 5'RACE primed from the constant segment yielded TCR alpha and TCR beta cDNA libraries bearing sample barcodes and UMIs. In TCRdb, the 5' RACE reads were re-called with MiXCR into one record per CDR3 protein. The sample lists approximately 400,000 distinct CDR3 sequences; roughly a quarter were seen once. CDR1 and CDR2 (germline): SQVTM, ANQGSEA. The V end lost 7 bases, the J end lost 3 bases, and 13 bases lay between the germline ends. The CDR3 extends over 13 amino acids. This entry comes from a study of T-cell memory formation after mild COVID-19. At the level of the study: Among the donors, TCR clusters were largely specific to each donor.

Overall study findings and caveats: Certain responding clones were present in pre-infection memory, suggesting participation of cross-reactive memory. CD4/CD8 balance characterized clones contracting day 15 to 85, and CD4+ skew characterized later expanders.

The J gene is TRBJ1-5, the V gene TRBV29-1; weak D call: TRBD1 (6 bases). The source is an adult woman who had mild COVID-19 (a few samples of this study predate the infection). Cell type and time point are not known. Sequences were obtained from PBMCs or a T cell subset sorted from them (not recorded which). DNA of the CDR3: TGCAGCGCCGGGCAGGGGAACAATCAGCCCCAGCATTTT. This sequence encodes CSAGQGNNQPQHF.